The clone carrying this T cell receptor beta chain occurred a few times. What it binds is not known. This CDR3 region has 13 residues. Trimming at V came to 6 bases and at J to 5 bases, leaving 5 bases not matched to a gene. In germline, CDR1 is MNHEY, CDR2 SVGEGT. Reverse transcription of 450 to 500 ng total RNA with a constant-region primer produced TCR beta cDNA. Nested multiplex PCR, run for three rounds with slightly modified ARM-PCR, yielded TCR beta libraries. Researchers ran the first two PCR rounds for 9 to 10 cycles each with TRBV1-TRBV30 forward primers and a C-beta reverse primer. TCRdb re-analysed the multiplex PCR reads in MiXCR, keeping a single row per CDR3 protein. The sample includes 150,000 to 200,000 distinct CDR3 sequences, about 60% of them seen just once. This sample is part of a study of tumor-infiltrating lymphocytes in primary liver carcinoma. About the research overall: All lesions had stage T1-T3 N0M0 and roughly 4 to 11 cm widths. The study, taken as a whole, reports: Tumors reached a significantly greater top-250-clone fraction than blood did (p = 0.039).

The authors took blood RNA from unsorted whole blood and also extracted germline DNA. Sequenced input: peripheral blood. J is TRBJ2-5 and V is TRBV6-2 or TRBV6-3; 8 bases fit TRBD1. The clonotype originates from a man in his forties with primary liver carcinoma and hepatitis B virus infection. The CDR3 coding sequence is TGTGCCAGCAGGACAGGGGCGGAGGAGACCCAGTACTTC. As protein: CASRTGAEETQYF.